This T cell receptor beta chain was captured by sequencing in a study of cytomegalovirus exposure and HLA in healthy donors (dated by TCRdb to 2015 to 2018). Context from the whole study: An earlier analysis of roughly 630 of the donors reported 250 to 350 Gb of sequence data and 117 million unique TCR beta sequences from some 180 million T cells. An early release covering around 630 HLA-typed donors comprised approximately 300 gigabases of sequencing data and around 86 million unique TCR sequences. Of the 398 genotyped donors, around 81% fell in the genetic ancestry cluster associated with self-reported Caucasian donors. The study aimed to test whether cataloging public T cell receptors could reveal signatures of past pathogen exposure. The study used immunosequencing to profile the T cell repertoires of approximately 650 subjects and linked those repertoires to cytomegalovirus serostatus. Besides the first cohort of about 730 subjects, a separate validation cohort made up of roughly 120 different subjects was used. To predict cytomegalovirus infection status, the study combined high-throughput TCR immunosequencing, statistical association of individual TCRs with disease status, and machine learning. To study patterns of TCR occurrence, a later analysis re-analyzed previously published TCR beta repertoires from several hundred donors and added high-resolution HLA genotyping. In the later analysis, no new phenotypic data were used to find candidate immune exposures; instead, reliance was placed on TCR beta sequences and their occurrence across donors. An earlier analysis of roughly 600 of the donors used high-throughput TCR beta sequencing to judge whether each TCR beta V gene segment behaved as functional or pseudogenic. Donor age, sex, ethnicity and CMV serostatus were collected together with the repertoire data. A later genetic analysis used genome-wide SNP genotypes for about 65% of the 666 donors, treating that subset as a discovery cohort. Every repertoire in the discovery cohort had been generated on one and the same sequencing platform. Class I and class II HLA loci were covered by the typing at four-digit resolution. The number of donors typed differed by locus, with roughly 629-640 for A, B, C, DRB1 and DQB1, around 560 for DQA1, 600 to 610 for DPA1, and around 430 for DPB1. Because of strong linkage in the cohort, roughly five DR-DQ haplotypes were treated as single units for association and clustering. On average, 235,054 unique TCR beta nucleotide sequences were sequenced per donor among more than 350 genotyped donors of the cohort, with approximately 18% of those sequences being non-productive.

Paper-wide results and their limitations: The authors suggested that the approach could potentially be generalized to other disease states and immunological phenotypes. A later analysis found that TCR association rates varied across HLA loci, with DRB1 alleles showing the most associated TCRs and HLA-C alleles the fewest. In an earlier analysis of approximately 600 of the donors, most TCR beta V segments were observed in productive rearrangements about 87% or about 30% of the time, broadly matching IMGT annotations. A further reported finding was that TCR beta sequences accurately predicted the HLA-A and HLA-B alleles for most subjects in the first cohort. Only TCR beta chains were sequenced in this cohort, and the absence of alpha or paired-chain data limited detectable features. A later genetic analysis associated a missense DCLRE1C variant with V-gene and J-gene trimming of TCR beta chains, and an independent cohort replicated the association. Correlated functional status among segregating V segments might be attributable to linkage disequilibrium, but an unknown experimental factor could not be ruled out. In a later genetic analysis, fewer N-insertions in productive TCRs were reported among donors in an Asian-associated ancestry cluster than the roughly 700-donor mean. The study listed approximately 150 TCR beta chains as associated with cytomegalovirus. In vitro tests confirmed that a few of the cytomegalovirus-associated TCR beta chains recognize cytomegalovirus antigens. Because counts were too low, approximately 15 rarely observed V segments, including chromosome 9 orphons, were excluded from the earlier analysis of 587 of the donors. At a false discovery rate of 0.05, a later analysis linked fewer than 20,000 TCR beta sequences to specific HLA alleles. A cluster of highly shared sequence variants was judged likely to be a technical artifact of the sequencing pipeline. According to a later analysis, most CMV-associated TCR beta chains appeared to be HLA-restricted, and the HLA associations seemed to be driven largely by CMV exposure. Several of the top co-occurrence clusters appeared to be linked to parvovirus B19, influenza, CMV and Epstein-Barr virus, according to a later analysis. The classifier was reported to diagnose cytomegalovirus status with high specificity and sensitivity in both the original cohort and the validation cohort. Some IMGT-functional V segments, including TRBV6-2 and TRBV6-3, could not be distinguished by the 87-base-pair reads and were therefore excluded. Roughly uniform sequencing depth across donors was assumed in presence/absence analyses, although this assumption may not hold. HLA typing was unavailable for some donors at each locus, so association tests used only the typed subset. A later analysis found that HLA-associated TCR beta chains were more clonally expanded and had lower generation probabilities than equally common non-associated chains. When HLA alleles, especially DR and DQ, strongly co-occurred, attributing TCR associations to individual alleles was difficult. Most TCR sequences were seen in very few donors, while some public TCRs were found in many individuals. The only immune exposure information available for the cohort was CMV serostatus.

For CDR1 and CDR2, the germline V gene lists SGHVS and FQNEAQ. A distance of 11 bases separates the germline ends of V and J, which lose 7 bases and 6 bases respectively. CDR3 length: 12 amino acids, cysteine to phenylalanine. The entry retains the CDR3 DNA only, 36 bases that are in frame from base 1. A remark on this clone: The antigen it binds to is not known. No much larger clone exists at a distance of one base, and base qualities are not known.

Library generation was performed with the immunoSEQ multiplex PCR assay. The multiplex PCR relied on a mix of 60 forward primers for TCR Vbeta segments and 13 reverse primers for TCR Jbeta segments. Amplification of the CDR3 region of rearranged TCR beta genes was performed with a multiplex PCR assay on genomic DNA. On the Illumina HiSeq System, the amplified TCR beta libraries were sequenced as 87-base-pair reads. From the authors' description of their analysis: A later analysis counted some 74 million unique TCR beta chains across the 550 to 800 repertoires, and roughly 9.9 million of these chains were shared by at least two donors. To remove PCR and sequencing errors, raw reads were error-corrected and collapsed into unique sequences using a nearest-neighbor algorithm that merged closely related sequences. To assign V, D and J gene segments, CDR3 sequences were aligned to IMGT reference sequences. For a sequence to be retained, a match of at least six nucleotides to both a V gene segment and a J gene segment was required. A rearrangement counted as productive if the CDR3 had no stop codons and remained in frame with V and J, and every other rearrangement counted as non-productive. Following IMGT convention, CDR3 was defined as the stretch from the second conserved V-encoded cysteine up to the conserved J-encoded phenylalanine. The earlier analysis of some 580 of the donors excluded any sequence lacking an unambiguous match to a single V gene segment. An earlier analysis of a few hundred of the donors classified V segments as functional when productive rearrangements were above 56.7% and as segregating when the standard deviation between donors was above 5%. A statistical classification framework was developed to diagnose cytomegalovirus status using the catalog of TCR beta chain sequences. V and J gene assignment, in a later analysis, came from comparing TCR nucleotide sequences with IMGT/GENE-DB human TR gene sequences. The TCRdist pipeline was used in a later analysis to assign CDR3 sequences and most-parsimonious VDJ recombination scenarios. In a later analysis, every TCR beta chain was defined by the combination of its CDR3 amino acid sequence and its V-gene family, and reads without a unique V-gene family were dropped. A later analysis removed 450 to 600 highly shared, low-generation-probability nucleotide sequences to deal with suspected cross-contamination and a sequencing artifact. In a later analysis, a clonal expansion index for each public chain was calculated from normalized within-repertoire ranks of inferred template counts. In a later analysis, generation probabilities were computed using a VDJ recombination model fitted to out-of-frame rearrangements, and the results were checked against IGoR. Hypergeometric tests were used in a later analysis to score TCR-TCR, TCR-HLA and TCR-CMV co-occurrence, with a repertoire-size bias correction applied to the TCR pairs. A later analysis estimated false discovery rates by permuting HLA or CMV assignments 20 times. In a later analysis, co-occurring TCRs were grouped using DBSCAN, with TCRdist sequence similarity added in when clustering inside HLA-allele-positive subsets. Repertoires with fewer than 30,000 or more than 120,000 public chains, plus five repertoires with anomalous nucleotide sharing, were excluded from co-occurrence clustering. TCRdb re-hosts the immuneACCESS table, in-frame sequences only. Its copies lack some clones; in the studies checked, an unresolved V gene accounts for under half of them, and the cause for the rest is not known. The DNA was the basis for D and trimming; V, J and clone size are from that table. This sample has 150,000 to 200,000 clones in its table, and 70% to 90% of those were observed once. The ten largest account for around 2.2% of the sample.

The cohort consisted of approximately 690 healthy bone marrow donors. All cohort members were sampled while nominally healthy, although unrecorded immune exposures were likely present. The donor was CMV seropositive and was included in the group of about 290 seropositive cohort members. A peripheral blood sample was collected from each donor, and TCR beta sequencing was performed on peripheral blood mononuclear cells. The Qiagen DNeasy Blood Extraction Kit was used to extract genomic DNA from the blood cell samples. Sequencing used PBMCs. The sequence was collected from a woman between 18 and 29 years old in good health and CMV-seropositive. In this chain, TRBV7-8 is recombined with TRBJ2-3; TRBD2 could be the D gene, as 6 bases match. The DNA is TGTGCCAGCACACTCCGGGGGGATACGCAGTATTTT. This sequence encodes CASTLRGDTQYF. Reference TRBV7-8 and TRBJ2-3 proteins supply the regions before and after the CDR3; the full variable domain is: GAGVSQSPRYKVAKRGQDVALRCDPISGHVSLFWYQQALGQGPEFLTYFQNEAQLDKSGLPSDRFFAERPEGSVSTLKIQRTQQEDSAVYLCASTLRGDTQYFGPGTRLTVL.